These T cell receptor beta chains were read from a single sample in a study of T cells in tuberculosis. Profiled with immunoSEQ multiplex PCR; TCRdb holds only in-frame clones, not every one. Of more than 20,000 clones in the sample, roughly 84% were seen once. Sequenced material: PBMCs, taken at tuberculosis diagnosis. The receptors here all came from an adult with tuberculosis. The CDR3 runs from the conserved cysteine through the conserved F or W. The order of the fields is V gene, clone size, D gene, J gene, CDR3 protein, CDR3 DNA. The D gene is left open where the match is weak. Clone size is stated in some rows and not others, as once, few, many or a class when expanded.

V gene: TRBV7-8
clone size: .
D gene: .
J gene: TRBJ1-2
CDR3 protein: CASSPTPGDPDGYTF
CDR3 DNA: TGTGCCAGCAGCCCTACACCAGGGGATCCGGATGGCTACACCTTC

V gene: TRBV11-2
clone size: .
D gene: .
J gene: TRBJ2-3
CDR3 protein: CASSLLRGTDTQYF
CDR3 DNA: TGTGCCAGCAGCTTGCTGCGGGGCACAGATACGCAGTATTTT

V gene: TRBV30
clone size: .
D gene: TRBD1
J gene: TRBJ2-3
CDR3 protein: CAWSETGRDTQYF
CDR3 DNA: TGTGCCTGGAGTGAGACAGGGAGAGATACGCAGTATTTT

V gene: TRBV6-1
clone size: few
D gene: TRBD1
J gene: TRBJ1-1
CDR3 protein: CASSATGYTEAFF
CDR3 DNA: TGTGCCAGCAGTGCGACAGGGTACACTGAAGCTTTCTTT

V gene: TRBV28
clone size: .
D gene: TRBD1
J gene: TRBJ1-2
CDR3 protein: CASTTNDRDSRGYTF
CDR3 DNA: TGTGCCAGCACAACTAATGACAGGGATAGTCGTGGCTACACCTTC

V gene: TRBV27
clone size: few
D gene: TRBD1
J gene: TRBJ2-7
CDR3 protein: CATRMFGTGALSYEQYF
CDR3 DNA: TGTGCCACGCGAATGTTCGGGACAGGTGCCCTCTCCTACGAGCAGTACTTC

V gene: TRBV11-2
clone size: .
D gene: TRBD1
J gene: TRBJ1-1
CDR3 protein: CASSLEYRGFAFF
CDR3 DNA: TGTGCCAGCAGCTTAGAGTACAGGGGGTTTGCTTTCTTT

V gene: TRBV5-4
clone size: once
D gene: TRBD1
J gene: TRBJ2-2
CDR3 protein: CASSPGQDTGELFF
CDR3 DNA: TGTGCCAGCAGCCCGGGACAGGACACCGGGGAGCTGTTTTTT

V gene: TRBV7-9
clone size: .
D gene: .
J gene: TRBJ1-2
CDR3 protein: CASSFKAGDNYGYTF
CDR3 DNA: TGTGCCAGCAGCTTTAAGGCAGGGGATAACTATGGCTACACCTTC

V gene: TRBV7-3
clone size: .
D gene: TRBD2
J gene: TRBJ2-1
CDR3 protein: CASSLREGQSNEQFF
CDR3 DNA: TGTGCCAGCAGCTTGCGGGAGGGCCAGAGCAATGAGCAGTTCTTC

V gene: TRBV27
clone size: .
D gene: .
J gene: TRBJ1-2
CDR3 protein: CASSTMGQGNYGYTF
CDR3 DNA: TGTGCCAGCAGTACGATGGGCCAGGGTAACTATGGCTACACCTTC

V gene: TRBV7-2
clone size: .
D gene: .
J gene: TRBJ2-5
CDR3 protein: CASSLAPSGPADETQYF
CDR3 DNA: TGTGCCAGCAGCTTAGCGCCCAGCGGCCCGGCGGACGAGACCCAGTACTTC

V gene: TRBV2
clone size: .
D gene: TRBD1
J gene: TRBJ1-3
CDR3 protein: CASSGQGGNTIYF
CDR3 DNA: TGTGCCAGCAGTGGACAGGGGGGAAACACCATATATTTT

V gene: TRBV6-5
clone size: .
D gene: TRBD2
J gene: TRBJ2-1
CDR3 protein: CASTRVAGGEGEQFF
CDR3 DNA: TGTGCCAGCACCCGGGTGGCGGGAGGGGAGGGTGAGCAGTTCTTC

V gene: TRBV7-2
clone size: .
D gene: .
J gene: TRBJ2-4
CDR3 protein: CASSSPRPAGKNIQYF
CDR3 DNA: TGTGCCAGCAGCTCACCCCGGCCGGCGGGCAAAAACATTCAGTACTTC

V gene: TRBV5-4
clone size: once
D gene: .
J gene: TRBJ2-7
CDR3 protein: CASSLPSAEQYF
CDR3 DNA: TGTGCCAGCAGCCTCCCTAGCGCCGAGCAGTACTTC